The 16 T cell receptor beta chains below all came from one sample that was sequenced in a study of beta chain features in type 1 diabetes. TCRB transcripts that were expressed got sequenced, as all of the isolated RNA had been reverse transcribed. The assay was immunoSEQ multiplex PCR, and TCRdb's table has in-frame clones only and misses some. The table records roughly 500,000 clones, about an eighth of them present only once. The sample was naive CD4+ T cells from blood. The source is a woman between 18 and 30 years old in good health.

This clone was seen only a few times. The rearrangement uses TRBV25-1 and TRBJ2-3; unclear D gene. The CDR3 consists of 16 residues. V was trimmed by 3 bases and J by 1 base, leaving 14 bases between them. Germline V lookup: CDR1 MGHDK, CDR2 SYGVNS. CDR3 nucleotides: TGTGCCAGCAGTGAGCAGGCAGGCTTGGGCACAGATACGCAGTATTTT. Its translation: CASSEQAGLGTDTQYF.

In its sample, this clone was seen a few times. The chain combines TRBV7-2 with TRBJ2-1, with 8 nucleotides matching TRBD2. V dropped 6 bases and J dropped 4; count of bases not matched to a gene: 11. CDR3 length: 16 residues. The germline V gene has CDR1 SGHTA and CDR2 FQGNSA. The CDR3 reads CASSLRTSGSYNEQFF. DNA for the CDR3: TGTGCCAGCAGTCTACGGACGAGCGGGAGTTACAATGAGCAGTTCTTC. The full variable domain, in which reference TRBV7-2 and TRBJ2-1 provide the parts outside the CDR3, is GAGVSQSPSNKVTEKGKDVELRCDPISGHTALYWYRQSLGQGLEFLIYFQGNSAPDKSGLPSDRFSAERTGGSVSTLTIQRTQQEDSAVYLCASSLRTSGSYNEQFFGPGTRLTVL.

The rearrangement links TRBV11-1 to TRBJ2-7; D is perhaps TRBD1 or TRBD2 (5 bases each). The CDR3 spans 16 residues. V dropped 5 bases and J dropped 2 bases, with 19 bases sitting between them. Germline assignment: CDR1 SGHAT and CDR2 FQDESV (reference sequence). CDR3 DNA: TGTGCCAGCAGCCCCCGCCGGGCAGGGAGTACCTACGAGCAGTACTTC. This encodes CASSPRRAGSTYEQYF.

This chain joins TRBV1 and TRBJ2-2; the table's D call, TRBD1, has no DNA check behind it. TRBV1 is classified as a pseudogene. This CDR3 is built from 16 residues. The CDR3 reads CTSSQDLTEGTGELFF. Written as DNA, the CDR3 is TGCACCAGCAGCCAAGATCTGACAGAAGGCACCGGGGAGCTGTTTTTT.

The V gene is TRBV4-3, the J gene TRBJ1-1; D may be TRBD1 (6 bases). Germline V gene data show CDR1 as LGHNA and CDR2 as YSLEER. CDR3 length: 16 amino acids. V lost 6 bases to trimming and J lost 2 bases, with 19 bases between them. As DNA, the CDR3 is TGCGCCAGCAGTGCTTACCGGGACAAACACAACACTGAAGCTTTCTTT. This sequence encodes CASSAYRDKHNTEAFF.

This clone has more than one count but fewer than ten. The chain is built from TRBV6-5 and TRBJ2-7; possible D gene TRBD2, 5 bases. From germline, CDR1 is MNHEY and CDR2 SVGAGI. CDR3 length equals 15 residues. With 0 bases removed from V and 1 base from J, the gap between germline ends came to 10 bases. The CDR3, as DNA: TGTGCCAGCAGTTACTCGAGTGGGAGTTCCTACGAGCAGTACTTC. Translated: CASSYSSGSSYEQYF.

This clone was detected a few times. The rearrangement joins TRBV12-5 to TRBJ2-5; D could derive from TRBD1 or TRBD2 (6 bases each). V dropped 5 bases and J dropped 9 bases, with 19 bases sitting between them. CDR1 and CDR2 (germline): LGHNT, FRNRAP. The CDR3 consists of 14 residues. CDR3 DNA sequence: TGTGCTAGTGGTACTGGCCCCCGAGGGGGGTCCCAGTACTTC. Translation gives CASGTGPRGGSQYF. Filled out from reference TRBV12-5 and TRBJ2-5, the complete variable domain reads DARVTQTPRHKVTEMGQEVTMRCQPILGHNTVFWYRQTMMQGLELLAYFRNRAPLDDSGMPKDRFSAEMPDATLATLKIQPSEPRDSAVYFCASGTGPRGGSQYFGPGTRLLVL.

The rearrangement links TRBV25-1 to TRBJ1-6, with TRBD1 matching 11 bases. The trim removed 6 bases at V and 10 bases at J, leaving 5 bases unmatched. This CDR3 has 14 residues. Looked up from germline, CDR1 is MGHDK and CDR2 is SYGVNS. The CDR3 reads CASSQGQGESPLHF. Written as DNA, the CDR3 is TGTGCCAGCAGCCAGGGACAGGGGGAATCACCCCTCCACTTT.

CDR3 nucleotides: TGTGCCTGGAGTGGGCTAGCGGGAGGTAATCCGTTCTTC. Amino acid sequence: CAWSGLAGGNPFF. The chain links TRBV30 to TRBJ2-1; 11 positions match TRBD2. The germline CDR1 and CDR2 sequences are GTSNPN and SVGIG (reference sequence). The CDR3 sequence is 13 residues long. With 1 base clipped from V and 15 bases from J, the junction kept 8 bases outside the gene matches.

This clone has just a few counts. The chain combines TRBV2 with TRBJ2-1; D is unresolved. This CDR3 has 13 amino acids. CDR1 and CDR2 (germline): SNHLY, FYNNEI. The V end was cut by 3 bases, the J end by 4 bases, with 7 bases between. The CDR3 sequence: CASSDLKYNEQFF. CDR3 in DNA: TGTGCCAGCAGTGACCTCAAATACAATGAGCAGTTCTTC.

The V and J genes are TRBV7-9 and TRBJ2-1; D is perhaps TRBD2 (5 bases). The V gene lost 1 base and the J gene lost 9 bases, with 10 bases spanning the gap. Germline lookup yields CDR1 SEHNR and CDR2 FQNEAQ (reference sequence). The CDR3 spans 13 residues. The CDR3 loop reads CASSLDWAGEQFF. The CDR3 region has the DNA TGTGCCAGCAGCTTAGACTGGGCGGGTGAGCAGTTCTTC.

V usage is TRBV5-1 and J usage is TRBJ2-7, with unresolved D. V gave up 1 base and J gave up 4 bases, with 12 bases separating them. The CDR3 runs to 14 residues. Germline CDR1 is SGHRS and CDR2 is YFSETQ. CDR3: CASSLSYFVYEQYF. CDR3 DNA: TGCGCCAGCAGCTTGAGCTATTTTGTTTACGAGCAGTACTTC.

V and J are TRBV18 and TRBJ2-5; TRBD2 is a possible D gene (5 bases). CDR1 is KGHSH, CDR2 LQKENI, per germline. V lost 1 base to trimming and J lost 5 bases, with 11 bases between them. This CDR3 contains 14 residues. This chain's CDR3 is CASSPLPTRETQYF. For the CDR3, the DNA is TGTGCCAGCTCACCACTGCCAACTAGGGAGACCCAGTACTTC.

This clone came up a few times. The CDR3, as DNA: TGTGCCAGCAGGTTGGGCCAGGGAGGCGGCTACGAGCAGTACTTC. Translated: CASRLGQGGGYEQYF. This sequence joins TRBV7-2 and TRBJ2-7, with a weak D call TRBD2 (6 bases). Trimming cost V 6 bases and J 3 bases, with 18 bases left between them. Germline V gene data show CDR1 as SGHTA and CDR2 as FQGNSA. The CDR3 is made up of 15 amino acids.

The V and J genes are TRBV7-2 and TRBJ2-2, with 7 bases lining up with TRBD2. The CDR3 loop spans 14 amino acids. The V and J ends lost 4 bases and 4 bases, in that order; junction bases with no gene match: 3. Per germline, CDR1 SGHTA and CDR2 FQGNSA. The CDR3 spells CASSSRGSTGELFF. The CDR3 nucleotides read TGTGCCAGCAGCTCGCGGGGGAGCACCGGGGAGCTGTTTTTT.

This clone was detected only a few times. The V call is TRBV5-6, the J call TRBJ2-5; 9 bases are shared with TRBD1. Trimming at V came to 4 bases and at J to 3 bases, leaving 4 bases not matched to a gene. In germline, CDR1 is SGHDT, CDR2 YYEEEE. The CDR3 is 14 residues long. For the CDR3, the DNA is TGTGCCAGCAGCCCCTGGGACAGGGAAGAGACCCAGTACTTC. Translating gives CASSPWDREETQYF.